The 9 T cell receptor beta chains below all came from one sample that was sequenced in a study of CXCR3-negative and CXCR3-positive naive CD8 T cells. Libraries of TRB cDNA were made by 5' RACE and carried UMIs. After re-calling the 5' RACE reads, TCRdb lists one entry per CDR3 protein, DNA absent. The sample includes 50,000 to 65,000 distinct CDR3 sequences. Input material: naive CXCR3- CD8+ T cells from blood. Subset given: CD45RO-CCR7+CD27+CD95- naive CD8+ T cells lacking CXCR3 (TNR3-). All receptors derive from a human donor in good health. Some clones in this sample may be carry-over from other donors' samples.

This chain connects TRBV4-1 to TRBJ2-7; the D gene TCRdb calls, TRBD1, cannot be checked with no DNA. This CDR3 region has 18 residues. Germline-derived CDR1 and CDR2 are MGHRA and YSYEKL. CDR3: CASSLGRDDSTRSYEQYF.

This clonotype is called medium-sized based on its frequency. The CDR3 region is CASSQDVVGSNTEAFF. The chain joins TRBV4-3 to TRBJ1-1. Looked up from germline, CDR1 is LGHNA and CDR2 is YSLEER. This CDR3 comprises 16 residues.

The CDR3 sequence is CASSLLHSDNEQFF. This chain connects TRBV5-1 to TRBJ2-1. The CDR3 sequence is 14 residues long. Germline values: CDR1 SGHRS, CDR2 YFSETQ.

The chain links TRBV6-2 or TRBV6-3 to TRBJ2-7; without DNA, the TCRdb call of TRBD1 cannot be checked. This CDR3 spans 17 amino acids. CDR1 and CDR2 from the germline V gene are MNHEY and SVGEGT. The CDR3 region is CASSWDRYNLRAYEQYF.

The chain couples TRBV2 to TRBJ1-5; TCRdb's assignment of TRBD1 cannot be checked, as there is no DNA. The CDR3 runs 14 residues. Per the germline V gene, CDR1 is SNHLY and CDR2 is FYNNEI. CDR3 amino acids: CASRLRGSNQPQHF.

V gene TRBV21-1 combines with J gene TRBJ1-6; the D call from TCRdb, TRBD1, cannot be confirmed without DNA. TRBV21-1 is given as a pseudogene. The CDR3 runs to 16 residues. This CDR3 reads CASSIQGQGYNSPLHF.

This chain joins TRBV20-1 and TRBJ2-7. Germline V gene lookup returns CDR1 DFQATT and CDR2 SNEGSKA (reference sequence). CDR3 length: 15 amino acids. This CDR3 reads CSARGIQRSSYEQYF.

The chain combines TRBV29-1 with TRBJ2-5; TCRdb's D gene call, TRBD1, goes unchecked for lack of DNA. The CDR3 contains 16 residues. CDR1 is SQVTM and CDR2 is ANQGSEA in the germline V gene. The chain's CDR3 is CSVDEGQGSFQETQYF.

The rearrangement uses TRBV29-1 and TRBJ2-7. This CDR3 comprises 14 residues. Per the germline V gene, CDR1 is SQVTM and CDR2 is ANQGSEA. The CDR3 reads CSVEDLGDSYEQYF.